These T cell receptor beta chains were read from a single sample in a study of shared clonotypes between healthy human individuals. Produced via immunoSEQ multiplex PCR; TCRdb's table is partial and in-frame only. The sample has some 1.4 million clones; roughly 96% are singletons. Sequencing used naive CD4+ T cells sorted from blood. The receptors come from a man in his thirties or forties in good health. The CDR3 runs from the conserved cysteine through the conserved F or W. The D gene is left open where the match is weak. Part of the rows lack a size; the others show once, few, many or a class for expanded clones.

clone_size j_call d_call v_call cdr3_nt cdr3_aa
. TRBJ1-4 . TRBV20-1 TGCAGCGCAGAGGGAAGTGAAAAACTGTTTTTT CSAEGSEKLFF
once TRBJ1-1 TRBD1 TRBV5-1 TGCGCCAGCAGCTCTGGGGGACAGGGGAACACTGAAGCTTTCTTT CASSSGGQGNTEAFF
. TRBJ1-1 TRBD1 TRBV7-9 TGTGCCAGCAGCCCACGACAGGGGGGCACTGAAGCTTTCTTT CASSPRQGGTEAFF
few TRBJ2-7 . TRBV11-2 TGTGCCAGCAGCTTCAGCTACGAGCAGTACTTC CASSFSYEQYF
. TRBJ1-5 TRBD1 TRBV5-1 TGCGCCAGCAGCTCGACAGGGGTGGACCAGCCCCAGCATTTT CASSSTGVDQPQHF
. TRBJ2-7 . TRBV5-1 TGCGCCAGCAGCTTGGGTGGGACCGAAACCTACGAGCAGTACTTC CASSLGGTETYEQYF
. TRBJ2-5 . TRBV9 TGTGCCAGTTCCCCTGGAGCTACCCAAGAGACCCAGTACTTC CASSPGATQETQYF
. TRBJ2-7 . TRBV20-1 TGCAGTGCTAACTACGAGCAGTACTTC CSANYEQYF
. TRBJ1-5 TRBD1 TRBV28 TGTGCCAGCAGTTTATATCGCAGGGGGGATCAGCCCCAGCATTTT CASSLYRRGDQPQHF
. TRBJ2-2 . TRBV5-1 TGCGCCAGCACCCCTGCTCGGGCCGGGGAGCTGTTTTTT CASTPARAGELFF
. TRBJ2-1 . TRBV9 TGTGCCAGCAGCGTAACGGGTGGGCTCTCCTACAATGAGCAGTTCTTC CASSVTGGLSYNEQFF
. TRBJ2-2 TRBD2 TRBV4-2 TGTGCCAGCAGCCAAGGCCTAGCGGGAGGGAACACCGGGGAGCTGTTTTTT CASSQGLAGGNTGELFF
. TRBJ1-5 . TRBV7-9 TGTGCCAGCAGCTTAGACCCGAATGGGCCCCAGCATTTT CASSLDPNGPQHF
. TRBJ2-7 . TRBV7-8 TGTGCCAGCAGCTTAGTGCGGACTCGCCCCTACGAGCAGTACTTC CASSLVRTRPYEQYF
. TRBJ2-2 TRBD1 TRBV18 TGTGCCAGCTCACCACCGGCGGACAGGGTCAACACCGGGGAGCTGTTTTTT CASSPPADRVNTGELFF
. TRBJ1-2 . TRBV15 TGTGCCACCAGCAGAGATGGGCAGAACTATGGCTACACCTTC CATSRDGQNYGYTF
. TRBJ2-7 TRBD2 TRBV19 TGTGCCAGTAGTGAGACTAGCGGTTCCTACGAGCAGTACTTC CASSETSGSYEQYF
. TRBJ2-1 TRBD2 TRBV6-6 TGTGCCAGCCTTCGACTAGCGGGAGGTAATGAGCAGTTCTTC CASLRLAGGNEQFF
once TRBJ2-5 . TRBV19 TGTGCCAGTAGTATGTGGGGGAGAGAGACCCAGTACTTC CASSMWGRETQYF
. TRBJ2-7 . TRBV15 TGTGCCACCAGCAGAGTTGGCGGGATGAATCCTACCTACGAGCAGTACTTC CATSRVGGMNPTYEQYF
. TRBJ2-1 TRBD2 TRBV7-9 TGTGCCAGCAGCCCACCCTCGGGGGGTAAGAGCTCCTACAATGAGCAGTTCTTC CASSPPSGGKSSYNEQFF
. TRBJ2-5 . TRBV27 TGTGCCAGCAGTTTATATCAGGGGACCTCTCAAGAGACCCAGTACTTC CASSLYQGTSQETQYF
. TRBJ1-5 . TRBV10-3 TGTGCCATCAGTGAGCCGGGGGGGTTGAATCAGCCCCAGCATTTT CAISEPGGLNQPQHF
once TRBJ2-7 TRBD2 TRBV7-8 TGTGCCAGCAGCTTACGACCTAGCGGGGGCTACGAGCAGTACTTC CASSLRPSGGYEQYF
. TRBJ1-5 . TRBV7-9 TGTGCCAGCAGCTTAGGCAGTAACAATCAGCCCCAGCATTTT CASSLGSNNQPQHF
. TRBJ2-6 . TRBV7-2 TGTGCCAGCAGCTCTCCCGATGGGGGGGCCAACGTCCTGACTTTC CASSSPDGGANVLTF
. TRBJ2-2 . TRBV5-4 TGTGCCAGCAGCTTGGTTTCCCAAAACACCGGGGAGCTGTTTTTT CASSLVSQNTGELFF
. TRBJ2-5 . TRBV19 TGTGCCAGTGGGCGCGGAGCACAGTACTTC CASGRGAQYF